This T cell receptor beta chain emerged from a study of blood T cell repertoires in COVID-19. Study background: From the United States, Italy and Spain came samples of acute and convalescent COVID-19. Nucleic acid was either cDNA or gDNA, and it came from T cells, B-cell-depleted T cells, or PBMCs.

Notes on this clone: Germline is not matched at one junction end, which may reflect a read error.

Original methodology: From reference gene primer amplification, estimates of nucleated cell counts were derived. Only in-frame clones appear in the TCRdb table, and some are missing; sequencing was by immunoSEQ multiplex PCR. V and J calls and clone size are those listed in that table; D and trimming were worked out from the DNA. The sample holds around 250,000 clones, about four fifths seen once. CDR3 length equals 17 residues. Germline CDR1 SGHKS, CDR2 YYEKEE (reference sequence). Sequencing used peripheral blood. The chain joins TRBV5-5 to TRBJ2-2, with 16 positions matching TRBD2. The sequence was obtained from a man aged 50 or older with active or convalescent COVID-19. The CDR3 region is CARSLGTSGGATGELFF. The CDR3 nucleotides are TGTGCCCGCAGCTTGGGGACTAGCGGGGGGGCCACCGGGGAGCTGTTTTTT.